The next 27 T cell receptor beta chains were all read from a single sample in a study of graft-versus-host responses after intestinal transplantation. The repertoire was sequenced with immunoSEQ multiplex PCR; TCRdb's copy has only in-frame clones and lacks some. This sample has 95,000 to 130,000 clones; approximately 90% occur once, and the top ten carry approximately 0.17%. Their antigens are not known. This specimen consisted of unstimulated CD4+ T cells sorted from spleen or lymph node cells, obtained before intestinal transplant. The receptors come from a human donor who received an intestinal transplant.

V usage is TRBV19 and J usage is TRBJ2-6; D perhaps matches TRBD2 (7 bases). Germline CDR1 and CDR2: LNHDA and SQIVND (reference sequence). Trimming took 6 bases from V and 2 from J, leaving 14 bases between them. This CDR3 has 16 residues. Here the CDR3 DNA reads TGTGCCAGTAGCCAATGGGGGGGCGCTGGGGCCAACGTCCTGACTTTC. Translated: CASSQWGGAGANVLTF.

The chain is built from TRBV5-1 and TRBJ2-1; TRBD2 agrees at 8 bases. V lost 4 bases, J lost 7 bases, and 7 bases stayed unmatched. CDR3 length: 14 residues. CDR1 and CDR2 from the germline V gene are SGHRS and YFSETQ. The CDR3 sequence is CASSPLAGLNEQFF. CDR3 coding DNA: TGCGCCAGCAGCCCTCTAGCGGGCCTTAATGAGCAGTTCTTC. The whole variable domain, filled in from reference TRBV5-1 and TRBJ2-1, reads KAGVTQTPRYLIKTRGQQVTLSCSPISGHRSVSWYQQTPGQGLQFLFEYFSETQRNKGNFPGRFSGRQFSNSRSEMNVSTLELGDSALYLCASSPLAGLNEQFFGPGTRLTVL.

The V and J genes are TRBV2 and TRBJ1-1; tentatively, D is TRBD1 (6 bases). The germline V gene encodes CDR1 SNHLY and CDR2 FYNNEI. Between the trimmed V and J ends, which lost 8 bases and 2 bases, there was a span of 15 bases. This CDR3 has 14 amino acids. CDR3 coding DNA: TGTGCCAGCCAGACAGGCGGCTTCAACACTGAAGCTTTCTTT. This sequence encodes CASQTGGFNTEAFF.

V is TRBV6-5 and J is TRBJ2-7, with TRBD2 identical over 13 bases. The V and J ends lost 6 bases and 3 bases, in that order; junction bases with no gene match: 5. Germline-derived CDR1 and CDR2 are MNHEY and SVGAGI. This CDR3 is 15 amino acids long. Here the CDR3 DNA reads TGTGCCAGCAGCCCTTGGACTAGCGGGGGCTACGAGCAGTACTTC. Encoded protein: CASSPWTSGGYEQYF.

The rearrangement uses TRBV5-1 and TRBJ1-2; 7 bases match TRBD1. CDR1 is SGHRS, CDR2 YFSETQ, per germline. The CDR3 has 15 amino acids. V lost 3 bases to trimming and J lost 4 bases; unmatched junction nucleotides: 9. The CDR3 here is CASSSKGAGTYGYTF. DNA for the CDR3: TGCGCCAGCAGCTCCAAGGGGGCGGGGACCTATGGCTACACCTTC.

V and J are TRBV28 and TRBJ2-1; TRBD2 matches 9 bases. The ends lost 4 bases at V and 8 bases at J; junction bases unmatched: 9. The CDR3 is 15 amino acids. Per the germline V gene, CDR1 is MDHEN and CDR2 is SYDVKM. In nucleotides, the CDR3 is TGTGCCAGCAGTTCCCCGGGACTAGCCGTACATGAGCAGTTCTTC. It specifies CASSSPGLAVHEQFF.

This chain links TRBV11-1 with TRBJ2-1, with D possibly being TRBD1 (5 bases). The length of the CDR3 is 13 residues. Trimming removed 4 bases from V and 8 bases from J, with 12 bases in between. Per the germline V gene, CDR1 is SGHAT and CDR2 is FQDESV (reference sequence). Here the CDR3 reads CASSWTLRHEQFF. CDR3 sequence (DNA): TGTGCCAGCAGCTGGACACTCCGGCATGAGCAGTTCTTC.

J is TRBJ2-3 and V is TRBV27, with D unclear. V was shortened by 2 bases and J by 11 bases, with 17 bases between the two germline ends. CDR1 is MNHEY and CDR2 is SMNVEV in the germline V gene (reference sequence). This CDR3 region has 14 residues. CDR3 amino acids: CASSLVARVFKQYF. In nucleotides, the CDR3 is TGTGCCAGCAGTTTAGTGGCTCGTGTGTTTAAGCAGTATTTT.

The J gene is TRBJ2-1, the V gene TRBV10-2, with no clear D. With 7 bases removed from V and 0 bases from J, the gap between germline ends came to 4 bases. The CDR3 has 12 residues. The germline CDR1 and CDR2 sequences are WSHSY and SAAADI. CDR3: CASMSSYNEQFF. Here the CDR3 DNA reads TGCGCCAGCATGAGCTCCTACAATGAGCAGTTCTTC.

The rearrangement links TRBV25-1 to TRBJ2-3, with D tentatively TRBD2 (5 bases). The CDR3 loop spans 14 amino acids. Germline V gene lookup returns CDR1 MGHDK and CDR2 SYGVNS. Trimming shortened V by 5 bases and J by 2 bases, and 11 bases separated the two germline ends. CDR3 sequence reads: CASSKHGVTDTQYF. The CDR3 nucleotides read TGTGCCAGCAGTAAGCACGGGGTCACAGATACGCAGTATTTT.

The DNA of the CDR3 is TGCAGCGTTGAGGTTATCAGGGCTAACCAGTACTTC. Its translation is CSVEVIRANQYF. The chain carries TRBV29-1 and TRBJ2-5, with D tentatively TRBD1 (5 bases). The CDR3 sequence is 12 residues long. V was trimmed by 3 bases and J by 10 bases, leaving 15 bases between them. Germline-derived CDR1 and CDR2 are SQVTM and ANQGSEA.

The chain combines TRBV1 with TRBJ1-1; the D call in the table, TRBD1, was not verified against the DNA. TRBV1 is a known pseudogene. The CDR3 covers 18 residues. CDR3 nucleotide sequence: TGCACCAGCAGCCAAGGTTTTGAAGAAAATGGGCCCGGGACAGCAGCTTTCTTT. This gives the protein CTSSQGFEENGPGTAAFF.

The chain has TRBV27 and TRBJ2-5; D gene uncertain. Germline values: CDR1 MNHEY, CDR2 SMNVEV (reference sequence). The CDR3 is 13 amino acids. Trimming left V 7 bases short and J 0 bases short, with 9 bases between. CDR3 loop: CASKALHQETQYF. As DNA, the CDR3 is TGTGCCAGCAAGGCACTACACCAAGAGACCCAGTACTTC.

The chain uses TRBV7-2 and TRBJ1-5; 7 nucleotides agree with TRBD1. V lost 5 bases to trimming and J lost 7 bases; unmatched junction nucleotides: 8. The germline gives CDR1 SGHTA, CDR2 FQGNSA. The CDR3 contains 14 residues. The CDR3 loop is CASSLTGAGQPQHF. Written as DNA, the CDR3 is TGTGCCAGCAGCCTTACAGGGGCAGGGCAGCCCCAGCATTTT. The variable domain in full, with the rest retrieved from reference TRBV7-2 and TRBJ1-5, is GAGVSQSPSNKVTEKGKDVELRCDPISGHTALYWYRQSLGQGLEFLIYFQGNSAPDKSGLPSDRFSAERTGGSVSTLTIQRTQQEDSAVYLCASSLTGAGQPQHFGDGTRLSIL.

The chain carries TRBV30 and TRBJ1-1; D call uncertain. The V gene's germline CDR1 is GTSNPN and CDR2 SVGIG (reference sequence). Between the trimmed V and J ends, which lost 5 bases and 6 bases, there was a span of 10 bases. CDR3 length: 11 amino acids. The CDR3 protein is CAWGGTPEAFF. In nucleotides, the CDR3 is TGTGCCTGGGGAGGAACCCCTGAAGCTTTCTTT.

The V gene is TRBV7-7, the J gene TRBJ1-4; D unclear. This CDR3 has 15 residues. CDR1 and CDR2 from the germline V gene are SSHAT and FNYEAQ (reference sequence). V was pared by 1 base and J by 0 bases, with 6 bases between. The CDR3 sequence: CASSLGGSTNEKLFF. The CDR3 DNA reads as TGTGCCAGCAGCTTAGGAGGGTCAACTAATGAAAAACTGTTTTTT.

The chain joins TRBV19 to TRBJ1-2, with 8 nucleotides matching TRBD1. From germline, CDR1 is LNHDA and CDR2 SQIVND (reference sequence). The V and J ends lost 11 bases and 5 bases, in that order; junction bases with no gene match: 10. The CDR3 spans 13 residues. The CDR3 DNA follows: TGTGCCGGGGGGCGGGGACAGGAATATGGCTACACCTTC. Encoded protein: CAGGRGQEYGYTF.

The V gene is TRBV5-1, the J gene TRBJ2-7; D call uncertain. The germline V and J ends were trimmed by 4 bases and 1 base, with 12 bases remaining between them. The CDR3 is 14 amino acids. CDR1 is SGHRS and CDR2 is YFSETQ in the germline V gene. The CDR3 DNA sequence: TGCGCCAGCAGCCCCGCTATTCAATCCTACGAGCAGTACTTC. Translation: CASSPAIQSYEQYF.

This chain links TRBV5-5 with TRBJ1-1; possible D gene TRBD1, 6 bases. The CDR3 length is 16 residues. Germline values: CDR1 SGHKS, CDR2 YYEKEE (reference sequence). V was shortened by 5 bases and J by 6 bases, with 23 bases between the two germline ends. The CDR3 reads CASRLFGGRGRAEAFF. The CDR3 coding sequence is TGTGCCAGCAGATTATTCGGGGGGCGAGGTAGGGCTGAAGCTTTCTTT.

CDR3 loop: CASSLEGRGWNGYTF. For the CDR3, the DNA is TGTGCCAGCAGCTTAGAGGGACGGGGGTGGAATGGCTACACCTTC. This sequence joins TRBV7-6 and TRBJ1-2, with D perhaps matching TRBD1 (5 bases). Germline loops: CDR1 SGHVS, CDR2 FNYEAQ. The ends were cut back, 1 base at V and 6 bases at J, with 15 bases in the middle. The CDR3 sequence is 15 residues long.

V gene TRBV30 combines with J gene TRBJ2-5; 9 bases agree with TRBD1. After removal of 4 bases from V and 5 bases from J, the junction contained 17 bases not matched to a gene. Germline CDR1 and CDR2: GTSNPN and SVGIG (reference sequence). The CDR3 is 17 amino acids. CDR3 sequence: CAWTAAPRTGVRETQYF. DNA for the CDR3: TGTGCCTGGACGGCCGCCCCCCGGACAGGGGTTAGGGAGACCCAGTACTTC. The full variable domain, with the rest looked up from reference TRBV30 and TRBJ2-5, is SQTIHQWPATLVQPVGSPLSLECTVEGTSNPNLYWYRQAAGRGLQLLFYSVGIGQISSEVPQNLSASRPQDRQFILSSKKLLLSDSGFYLCAWTAAPRTGVRETQYFGPGTRLLVL.

The rearrangement links TRBV10-3 to TRBJ2-1; 14 bases fit TRBD2. The trim removed 6 bases at V and 0 bases at J, leaving 1 base unmatched. Germline CDR1 is ENHRY and CDR2 is SYGVKD. This CDR3 is 16 amino acids long. The CDR3 loop reads CAIRGTSGSSYNEQFF. CDR3 DNA: TGTGCCATCAGAGGGACTAGCGGGAGCTCCTACAATGAGCAGTTCTTC.

The gene calls are TRBV18 and TRBJ2-7; TRBD1 might be the D (6 bases). The CDR3 totals 12 residues. V dropped 5 bases and J dropped 5 bases, with 10 bases sitting between them. Germline loops: CDR1 KGHSH, CDR2 LQKENI. The CDR3 sequence: CASSLTGDEQYF. CDR3 nucleotides: TGTGCCAGCTCATTGACAGGCGACGAGCAGTACTTC.

This chain connects TRBV6-5 to TRBJ2-2; 14 nucleotides match TRBD2. The V and J ends lost 5 bases and 5 bases, in that order; junction bases with no gene match: 1. CDR1 and CDR2 from the germline V gene are MNHEY and SVGAGI. This CDR3 is built from 15 residues. CDR3 in amino acids: CASSRLAGGTGELFF. The CDR3 nucleotides are TGTGCCAGCAGTCGACTAGCGGGGGGGACCGGGGAGCTGTTTTTT.

This clone has only a few counts. The genes are TRBV29-1 and TRBJ2-3; D uncertain. The CDR3 consists of 12 residues. Germline CDR1 reads SQVTM; CDR2 reads ANQGSEA. V was shortened by 0 bases and J by 3 bases, with 4 bases between the two germline ends. The CDR3 nucleotides read TGCAGCGTTGAAGACGGTACAGATACGCAGTATTTT. This codes for CSVEDGTDTQYF.

J is TRBJ1-4 and V is TRBV5-4; 9 positions agree with TRBD1. Germline CDR1 SGHNT, CDR2 YYREEE (reference sequence). The V segment lost 1 base and the J segment 7 bases; nucleotides outside the gene matches: 2. The CDR3 covers 14 residues. The CDR3 nucleotides are TGTGCCAGCAGCTTGCCGGGACAGGGTGAAAAACTGTTTTTT. Translating gives CASSLPGQGEKLFF.

V and J are TRBV28 and TRBJ2-3, with 8 bases matching TRBD2. CDR1 and CDR2 (germline): MDHEN, SYDVKM. J lost 4 bases, V lost 8 bases, and 5 bases had no gene match. The CDR3 loop spans 13 amino acids. The CDR3 sequence is CASVRGGPDTQYF. CDR3 DNA sequence: TGTGCCAGCGTCCGGGGGGGCCCAGATACGCAGTATTTT.